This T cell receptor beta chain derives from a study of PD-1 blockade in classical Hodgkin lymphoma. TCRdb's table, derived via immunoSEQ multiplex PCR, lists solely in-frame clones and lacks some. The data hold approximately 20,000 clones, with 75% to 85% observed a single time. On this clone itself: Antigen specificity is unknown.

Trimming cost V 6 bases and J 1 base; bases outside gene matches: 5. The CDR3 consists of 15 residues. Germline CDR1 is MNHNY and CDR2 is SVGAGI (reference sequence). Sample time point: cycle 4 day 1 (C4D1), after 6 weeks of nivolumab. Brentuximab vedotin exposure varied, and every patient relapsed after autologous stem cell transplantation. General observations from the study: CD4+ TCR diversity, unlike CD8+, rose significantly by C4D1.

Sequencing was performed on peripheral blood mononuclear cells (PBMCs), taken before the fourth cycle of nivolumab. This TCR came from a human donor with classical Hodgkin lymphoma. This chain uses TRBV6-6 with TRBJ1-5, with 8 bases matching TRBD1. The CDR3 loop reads CASSPGGSSNQPQHF. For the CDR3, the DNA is TGTGCCAGCAGCCCAGGGGGCTCGAGCAATCAGCCCCAGCATTTT.